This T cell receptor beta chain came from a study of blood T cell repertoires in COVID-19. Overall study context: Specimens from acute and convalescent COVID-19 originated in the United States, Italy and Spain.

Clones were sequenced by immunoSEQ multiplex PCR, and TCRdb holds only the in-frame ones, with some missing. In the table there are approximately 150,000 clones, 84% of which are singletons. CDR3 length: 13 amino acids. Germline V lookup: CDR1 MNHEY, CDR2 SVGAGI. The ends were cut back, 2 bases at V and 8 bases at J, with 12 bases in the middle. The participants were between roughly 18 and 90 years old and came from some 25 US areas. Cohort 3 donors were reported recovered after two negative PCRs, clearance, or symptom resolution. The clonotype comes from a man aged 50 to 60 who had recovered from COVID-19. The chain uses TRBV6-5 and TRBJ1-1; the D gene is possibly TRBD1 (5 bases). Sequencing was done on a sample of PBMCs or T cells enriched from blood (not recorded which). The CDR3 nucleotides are TGTGCCAGCAGTTACGACAGCCACGGCGAAGCTTTCTTT. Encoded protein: CASSYDSHGEAFF.